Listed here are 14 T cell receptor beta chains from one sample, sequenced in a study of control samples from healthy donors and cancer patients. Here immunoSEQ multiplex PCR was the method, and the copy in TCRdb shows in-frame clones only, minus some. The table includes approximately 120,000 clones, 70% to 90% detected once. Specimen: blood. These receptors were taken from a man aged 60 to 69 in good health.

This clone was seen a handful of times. The CDR3 DNA is TGTGCCAGCAGCTTATCGGAGACCCAGTACTTC. Translating gives CASSLSETQYF. V is TRBV7-8 and J is TRBJ2-5; D not resolved. V lost 2 bases and J lost 5, with 3 bases in between. The CDR3 loop spans 11 amino acids. Germline V gene lookup returns CDR1 SGHVS and CDR2 FQNEAQ.

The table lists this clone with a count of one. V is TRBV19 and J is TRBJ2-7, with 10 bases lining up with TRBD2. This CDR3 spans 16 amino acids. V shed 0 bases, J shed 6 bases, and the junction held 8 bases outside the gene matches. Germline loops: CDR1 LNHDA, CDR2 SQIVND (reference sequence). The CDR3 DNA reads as TGTGCCAGTAGTATAGATGGCTCTAGCGGGGGAGGCGAGCAGTACTTC. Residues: CASSIDGSSGGGEQYF. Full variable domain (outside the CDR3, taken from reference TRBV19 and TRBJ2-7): DGGITQSPKYLFRKEGQNVTLSCEQNLNHDAMYWYRQDPGQGLRLIYYSQIVNDFQKGDIAEGYSVSREKKESFPLTVTSAQKNPTAFYLCASSIDGSSGGGEQYFGPGTRLTVT.

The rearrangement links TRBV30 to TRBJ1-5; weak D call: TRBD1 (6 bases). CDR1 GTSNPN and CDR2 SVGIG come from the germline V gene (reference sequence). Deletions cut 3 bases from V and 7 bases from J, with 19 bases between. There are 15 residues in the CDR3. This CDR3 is CAWSSPGAGGQPQHF. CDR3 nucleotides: TGTGCCTGGAGCTCCCCAGGGGCCGGGGGGCAGCCCCAGCATTTT.

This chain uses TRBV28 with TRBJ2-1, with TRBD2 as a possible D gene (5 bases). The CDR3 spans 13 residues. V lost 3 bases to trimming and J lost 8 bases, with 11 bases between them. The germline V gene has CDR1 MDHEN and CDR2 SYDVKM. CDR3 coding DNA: TGTGCCAGCAGTTTGGCCAAAGCGGATGAGCAGTTCTTC. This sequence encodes CASSLAKADEQFF.

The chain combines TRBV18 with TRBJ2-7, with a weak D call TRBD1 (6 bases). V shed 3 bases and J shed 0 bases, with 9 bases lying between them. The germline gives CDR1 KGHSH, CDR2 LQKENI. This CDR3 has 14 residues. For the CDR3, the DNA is TGTGCCAGCTCACCGGACAGACTCTCCTACGAGCAGTACTTC. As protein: CASSPDRLSYEQYF.

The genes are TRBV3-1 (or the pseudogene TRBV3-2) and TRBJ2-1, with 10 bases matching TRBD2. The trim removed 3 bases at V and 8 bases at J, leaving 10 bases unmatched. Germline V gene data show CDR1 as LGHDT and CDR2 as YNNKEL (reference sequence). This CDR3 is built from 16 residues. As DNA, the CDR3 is TGTGCCAGCAGCCACAGGGACCAGCGGGGGGGGTATGAGCAGTTCTTC. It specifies CASSHRDQRGGYEQFF.

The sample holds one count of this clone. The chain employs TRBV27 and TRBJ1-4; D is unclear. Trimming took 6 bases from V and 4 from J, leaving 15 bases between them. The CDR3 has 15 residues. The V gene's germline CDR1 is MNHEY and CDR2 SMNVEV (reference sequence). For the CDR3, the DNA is TGTGCCAGCAGCCTATCTCCGGGTTATAATGAAAAACTGTTTTTT. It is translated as CASSLSPGYNEKLFF.

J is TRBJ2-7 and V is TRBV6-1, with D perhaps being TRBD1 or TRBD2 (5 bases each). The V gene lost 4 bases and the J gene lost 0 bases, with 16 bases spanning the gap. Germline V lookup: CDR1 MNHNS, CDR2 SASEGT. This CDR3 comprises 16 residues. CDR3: CASSAGPPPPSYEQYF. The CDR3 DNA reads TGTGCCAGCAGTGCGGGACCACCACCCCCCTCCTACGAGCAGTACTTC.

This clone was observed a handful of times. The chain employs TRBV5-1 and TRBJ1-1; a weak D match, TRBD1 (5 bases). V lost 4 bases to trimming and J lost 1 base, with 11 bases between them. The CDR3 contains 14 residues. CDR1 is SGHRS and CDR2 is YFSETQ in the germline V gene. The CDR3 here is CASSRVDRNTEAFF. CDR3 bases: TGCGCCAGCAGCCGGGTAGACAGGAACACTGAAGCTTTCTTT.

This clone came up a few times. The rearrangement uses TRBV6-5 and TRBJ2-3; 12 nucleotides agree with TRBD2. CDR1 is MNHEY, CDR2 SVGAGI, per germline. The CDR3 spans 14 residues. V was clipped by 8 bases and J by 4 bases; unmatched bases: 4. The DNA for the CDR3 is TGTGCCAGCGGCCTAGCGGGGGGGCCAGATACGCAGTATTTT. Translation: CASGLAGGPDTQYF.

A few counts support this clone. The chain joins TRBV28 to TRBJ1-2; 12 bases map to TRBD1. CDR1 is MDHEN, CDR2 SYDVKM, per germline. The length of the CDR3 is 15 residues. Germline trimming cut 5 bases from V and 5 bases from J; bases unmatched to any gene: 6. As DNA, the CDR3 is TGTGCCAGCAGTACGGGGACAGGGGGCTATTATGGCTACACCTTC. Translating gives CASSTGTGGYYGYTF.

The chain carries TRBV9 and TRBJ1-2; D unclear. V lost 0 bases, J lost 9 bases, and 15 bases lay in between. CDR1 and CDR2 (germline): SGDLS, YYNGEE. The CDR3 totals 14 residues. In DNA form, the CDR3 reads TGTGCCAGCAGCGTAGTAAGTTACCCGCCCAGCTACACCTTC. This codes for CASSVVSYPPSYTF.

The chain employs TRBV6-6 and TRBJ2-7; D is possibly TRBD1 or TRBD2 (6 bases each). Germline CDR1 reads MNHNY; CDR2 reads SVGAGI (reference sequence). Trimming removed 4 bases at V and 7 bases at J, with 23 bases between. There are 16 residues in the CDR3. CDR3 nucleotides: TGTGCCAGCAGTTCCCAGTTCGAGACGGGGGCTTTTGAGCAGTACTTC. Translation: CASSSQFETGAFEQYF.

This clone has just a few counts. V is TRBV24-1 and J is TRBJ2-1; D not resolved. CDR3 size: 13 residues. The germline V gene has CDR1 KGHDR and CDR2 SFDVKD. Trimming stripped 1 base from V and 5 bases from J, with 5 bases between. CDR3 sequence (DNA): TGTGCCACCAGTGATTTTCTCCACAATGAGCAGTTCTTC. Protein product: CATSDFLHNEQFF.